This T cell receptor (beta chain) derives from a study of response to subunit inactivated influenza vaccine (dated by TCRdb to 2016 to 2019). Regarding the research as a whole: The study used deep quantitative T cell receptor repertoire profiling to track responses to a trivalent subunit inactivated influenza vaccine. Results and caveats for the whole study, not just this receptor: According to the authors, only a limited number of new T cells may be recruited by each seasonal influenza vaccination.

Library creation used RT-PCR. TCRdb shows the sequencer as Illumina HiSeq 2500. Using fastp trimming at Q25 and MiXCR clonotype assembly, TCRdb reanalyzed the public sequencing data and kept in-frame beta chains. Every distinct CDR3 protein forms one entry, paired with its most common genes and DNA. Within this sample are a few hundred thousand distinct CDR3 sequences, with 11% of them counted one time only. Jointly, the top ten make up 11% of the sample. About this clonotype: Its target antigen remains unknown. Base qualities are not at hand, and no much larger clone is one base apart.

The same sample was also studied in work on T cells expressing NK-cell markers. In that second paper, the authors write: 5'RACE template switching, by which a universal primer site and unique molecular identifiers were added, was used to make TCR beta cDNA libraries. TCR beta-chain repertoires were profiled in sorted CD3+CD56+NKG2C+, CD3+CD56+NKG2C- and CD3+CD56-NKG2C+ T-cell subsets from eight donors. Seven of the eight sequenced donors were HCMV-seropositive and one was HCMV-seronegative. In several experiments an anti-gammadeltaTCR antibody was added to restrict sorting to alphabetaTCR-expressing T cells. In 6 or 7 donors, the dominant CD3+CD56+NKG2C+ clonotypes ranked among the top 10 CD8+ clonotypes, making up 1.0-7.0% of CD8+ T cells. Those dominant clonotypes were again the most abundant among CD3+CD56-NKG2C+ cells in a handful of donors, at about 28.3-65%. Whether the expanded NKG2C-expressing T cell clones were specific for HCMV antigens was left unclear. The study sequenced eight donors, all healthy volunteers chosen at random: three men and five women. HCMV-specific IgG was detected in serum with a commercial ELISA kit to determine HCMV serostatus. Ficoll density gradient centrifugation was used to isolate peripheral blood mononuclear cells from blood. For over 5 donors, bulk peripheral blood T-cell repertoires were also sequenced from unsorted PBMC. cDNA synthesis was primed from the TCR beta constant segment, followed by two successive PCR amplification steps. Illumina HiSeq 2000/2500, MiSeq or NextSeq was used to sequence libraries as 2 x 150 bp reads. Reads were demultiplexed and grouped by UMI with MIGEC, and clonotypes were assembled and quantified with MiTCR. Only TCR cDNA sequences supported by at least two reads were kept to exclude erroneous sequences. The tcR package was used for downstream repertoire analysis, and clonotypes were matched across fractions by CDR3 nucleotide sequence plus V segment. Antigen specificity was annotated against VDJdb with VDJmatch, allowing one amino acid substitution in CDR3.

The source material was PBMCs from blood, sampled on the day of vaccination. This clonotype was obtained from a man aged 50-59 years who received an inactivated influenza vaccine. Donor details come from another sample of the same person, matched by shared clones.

The CDR3 amino acid sequence is: CASRPAELLYNEQFF. The DNA reads TGTGCCAGCAGGCCAGCGGAGCTCCTCTACAATGAGCAGTTCTTC. The rearranged chain carries TRBV6-2 or TRBV6-3 and TRBJ2-1; a weak D assignment points to TRBD2 (5 bases agree). The CDR3 contains 15 residues, cysteine and phenylalanine counted. Left in the record is the CDR3 DNA by itself, 45 bases read in frame from the first base. Trimming removed 6 bases from V and 3 bases from J, leaving 15 bases between the germline ends. Based on the germline V gene, the CDR1 and CDR2 sequences are MNHEY and SVGEGT.